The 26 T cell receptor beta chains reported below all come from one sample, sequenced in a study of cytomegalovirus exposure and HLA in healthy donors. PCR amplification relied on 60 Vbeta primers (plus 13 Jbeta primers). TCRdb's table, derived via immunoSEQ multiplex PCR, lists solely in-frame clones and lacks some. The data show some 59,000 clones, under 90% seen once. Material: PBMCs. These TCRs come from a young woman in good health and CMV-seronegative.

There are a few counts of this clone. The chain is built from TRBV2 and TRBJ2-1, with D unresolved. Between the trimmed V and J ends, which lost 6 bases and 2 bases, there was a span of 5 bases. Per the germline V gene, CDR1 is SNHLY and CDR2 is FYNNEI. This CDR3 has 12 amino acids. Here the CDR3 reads CASRLTYNEQFF. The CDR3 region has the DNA TGTGCCAGCAGACTTACCTACAATGAGCAGTTCTTC.

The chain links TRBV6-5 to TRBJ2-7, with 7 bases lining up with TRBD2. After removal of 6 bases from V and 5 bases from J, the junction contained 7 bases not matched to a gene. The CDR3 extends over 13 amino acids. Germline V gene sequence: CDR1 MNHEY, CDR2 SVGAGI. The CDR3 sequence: CASRPTSIHEQYF. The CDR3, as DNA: TGTGCCAGCAGACCGACTAGCATCCACGAGCAGTACTTC.

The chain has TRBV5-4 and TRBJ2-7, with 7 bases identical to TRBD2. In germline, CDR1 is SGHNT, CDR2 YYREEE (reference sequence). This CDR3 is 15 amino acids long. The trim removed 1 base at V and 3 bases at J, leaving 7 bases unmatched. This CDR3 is CASSLNLAELYEQYF. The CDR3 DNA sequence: TGTGCCAGCAGCTTGAATCTAGCGGAACTCTACGAGCAGTACTTC.

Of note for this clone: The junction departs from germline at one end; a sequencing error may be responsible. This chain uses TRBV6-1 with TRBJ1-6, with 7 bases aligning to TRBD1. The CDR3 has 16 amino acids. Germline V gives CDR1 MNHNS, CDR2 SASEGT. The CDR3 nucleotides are TGTGCCAGCAGGGAAGGGGCTGGAGGGGGCGGTCTCCCCCTCCACTTT. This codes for CASREGAGGGGLPLHF.

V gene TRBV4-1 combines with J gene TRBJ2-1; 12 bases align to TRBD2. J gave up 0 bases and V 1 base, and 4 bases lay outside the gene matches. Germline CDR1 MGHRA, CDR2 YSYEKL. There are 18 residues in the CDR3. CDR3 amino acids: CASSQGLAGVLSYNEQFF. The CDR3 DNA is TGCGCCAGCAGCCAAGGACTAGCGGGAGTGCTCTCCTACAATGAGCAGTTCTTC.

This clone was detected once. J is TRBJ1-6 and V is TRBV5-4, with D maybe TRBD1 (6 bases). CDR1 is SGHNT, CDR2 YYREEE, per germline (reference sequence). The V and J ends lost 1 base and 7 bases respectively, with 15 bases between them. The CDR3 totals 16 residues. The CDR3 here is CASSLYRGAENSPLHF. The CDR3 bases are TGTGCCAGCAGCTTGTATCGGGGGGCCGAAAATTCACCCCTCCACTTT.

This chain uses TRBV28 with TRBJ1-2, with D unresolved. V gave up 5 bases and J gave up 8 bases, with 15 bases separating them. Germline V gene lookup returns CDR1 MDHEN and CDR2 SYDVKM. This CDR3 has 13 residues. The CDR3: CASSQLGLRGYTF. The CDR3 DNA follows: TGTGCCAGCAGTCAGTTGGGTCTGCGGGGCTACACCTTC.

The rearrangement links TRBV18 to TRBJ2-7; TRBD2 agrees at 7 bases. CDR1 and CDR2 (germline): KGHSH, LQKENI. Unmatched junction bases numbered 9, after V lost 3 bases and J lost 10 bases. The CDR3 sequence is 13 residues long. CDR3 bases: TGTGCCAGCTCACCGTCGGCGGGGGAGAGTCAGTACTTC. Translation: CASSPSAGESQYF.

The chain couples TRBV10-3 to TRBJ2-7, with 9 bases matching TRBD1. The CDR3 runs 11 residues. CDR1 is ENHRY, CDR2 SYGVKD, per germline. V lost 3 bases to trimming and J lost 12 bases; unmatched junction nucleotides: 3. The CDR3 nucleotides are TGTGCCATCAGTGACCGACAGGGGGGGTACTTC. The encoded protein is CAISDRQGGYF.

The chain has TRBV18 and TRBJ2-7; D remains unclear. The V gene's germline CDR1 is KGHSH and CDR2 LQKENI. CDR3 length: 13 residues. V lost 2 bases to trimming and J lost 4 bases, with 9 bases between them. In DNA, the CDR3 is TGTGCCAGCTCACCATCCGGGTTTTACGAGCAGTACTTC. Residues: CASSPSGFYEQYF.

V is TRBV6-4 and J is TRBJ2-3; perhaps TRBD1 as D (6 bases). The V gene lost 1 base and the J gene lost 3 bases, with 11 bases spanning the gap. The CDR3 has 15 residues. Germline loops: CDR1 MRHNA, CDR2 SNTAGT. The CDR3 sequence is CASSDWGQGTDTQYF. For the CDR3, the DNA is TGTGCCAGCAGTGACTGGGGGCAGGGGACAGATACGCAGTATTTT.

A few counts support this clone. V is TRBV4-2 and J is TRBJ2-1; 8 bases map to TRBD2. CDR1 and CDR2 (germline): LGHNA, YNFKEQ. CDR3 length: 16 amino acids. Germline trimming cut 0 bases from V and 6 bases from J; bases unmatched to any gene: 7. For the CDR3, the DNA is TGTGCCAGCAGCCAAGATCACACTAGCGGATTCAATGAGCAGTTCTTC. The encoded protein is CASSQDHTSGFNEQFF.

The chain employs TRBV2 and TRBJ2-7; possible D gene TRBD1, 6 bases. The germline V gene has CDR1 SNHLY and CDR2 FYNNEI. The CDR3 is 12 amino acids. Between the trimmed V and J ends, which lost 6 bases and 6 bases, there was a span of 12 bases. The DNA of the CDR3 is TGTGCCAGCAGGGAACAGGGTCCCGAGCAGTACTTC. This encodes CASREQGPEQYF.

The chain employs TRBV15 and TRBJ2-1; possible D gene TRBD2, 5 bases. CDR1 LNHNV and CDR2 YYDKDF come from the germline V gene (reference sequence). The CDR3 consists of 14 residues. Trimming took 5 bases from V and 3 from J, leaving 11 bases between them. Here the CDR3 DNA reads TGTGCCACCAGCGTCGGAGAGGGCTACAATGAGCAGTTCTTC. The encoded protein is CATSVGEGYNEQFF.

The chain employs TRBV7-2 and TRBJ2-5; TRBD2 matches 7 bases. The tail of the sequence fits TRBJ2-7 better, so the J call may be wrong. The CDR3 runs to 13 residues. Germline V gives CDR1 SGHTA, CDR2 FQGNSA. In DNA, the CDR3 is TGTGCCAGCAGCCCGGGCGGGGGCTACGAGCAGTACTTC. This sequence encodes CASSPGGGYEQYF.

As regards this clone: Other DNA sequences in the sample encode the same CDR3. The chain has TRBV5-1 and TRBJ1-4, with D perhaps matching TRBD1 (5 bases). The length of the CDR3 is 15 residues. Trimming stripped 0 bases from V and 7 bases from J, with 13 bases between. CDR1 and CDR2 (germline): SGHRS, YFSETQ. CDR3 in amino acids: CASSLVQDSSEKLFF. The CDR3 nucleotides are TGCGCCAGCAGCTTGGTACAGGATTCAAGTGAAAAACTGTTTTTT.

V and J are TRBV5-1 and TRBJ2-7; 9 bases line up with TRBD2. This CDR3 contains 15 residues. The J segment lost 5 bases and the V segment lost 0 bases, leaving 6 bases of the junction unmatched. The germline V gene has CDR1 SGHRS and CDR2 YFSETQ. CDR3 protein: CASSLGASGNDEQYF. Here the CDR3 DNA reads TGCGCCAGCAGCTTGGGGGCTAGCGGGAACGACGAGCAGTACTTC.

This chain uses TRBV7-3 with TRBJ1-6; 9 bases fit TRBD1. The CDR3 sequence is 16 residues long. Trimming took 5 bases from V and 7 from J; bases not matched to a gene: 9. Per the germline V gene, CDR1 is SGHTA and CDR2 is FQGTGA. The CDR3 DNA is TGTGCCAGCAGCCGATCCCCCGACAGGGGGAATTCACCCCTCCACTTT. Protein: CASSRSPDRGNSPLHF.

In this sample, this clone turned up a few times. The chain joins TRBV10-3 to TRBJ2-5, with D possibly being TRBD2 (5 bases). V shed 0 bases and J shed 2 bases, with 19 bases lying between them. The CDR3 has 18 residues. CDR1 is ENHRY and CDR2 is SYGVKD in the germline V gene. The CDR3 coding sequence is TGTGCCATCAGTGAGTCGAGTTTCTTGGCGGGCCGACAAGAGACCCAGTACTTC. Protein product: CAISESSFLAGRQETQYF.

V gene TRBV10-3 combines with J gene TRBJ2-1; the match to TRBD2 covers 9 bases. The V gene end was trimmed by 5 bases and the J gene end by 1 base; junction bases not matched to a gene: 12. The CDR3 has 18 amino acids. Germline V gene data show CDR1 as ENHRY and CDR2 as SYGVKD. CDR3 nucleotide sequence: TGTGCCATCAGTTCTCTAGGGGGCCTAGCGGGGTCCTACAATGAGCAGTTCTTC. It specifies CAISSLGGLAGSYNEQFF.

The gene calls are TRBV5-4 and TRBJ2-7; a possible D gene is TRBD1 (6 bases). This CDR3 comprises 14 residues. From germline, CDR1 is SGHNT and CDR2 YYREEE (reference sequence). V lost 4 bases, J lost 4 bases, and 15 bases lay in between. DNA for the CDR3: TGTGCCAGCAGCACTCAGACAGGCTCTTACGAGCAGTACTTC. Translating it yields CASSTQTGSYEQYF.

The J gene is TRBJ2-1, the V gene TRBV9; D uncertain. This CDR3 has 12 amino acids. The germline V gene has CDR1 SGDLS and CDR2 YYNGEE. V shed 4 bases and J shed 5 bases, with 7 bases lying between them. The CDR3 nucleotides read TGTGCCAGCAGCCCCCGGGACAATGAGCAGTTCTTC. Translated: CASSPRDNEQFF. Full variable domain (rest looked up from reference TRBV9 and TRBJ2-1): DSGVTQTPKHLITATGQRVTLRCSPRSGDLSVYWYQQSLDQGLQFLIQYYNGEERAKGNILERFSAQQFPDLHSELNLSSLELGDSALYFCASSPRDNEQFFGPGTRLTVL.

The CDR3 sequence is CASSGRGNSYEQYF. Written as DNA, the CDR3 is TGTGCCAGCAGCGGCCGGGGTAACTCCTACGAGCAGTACTTC. The chain uses TRBV9 and TRBJ2-7; D might be TRBD2 (5 bases). The CDR3 length is 14 residues. The germline CDR1 and CDR2 sequences are SGDLS and YYNGEE. With 3 bases removed from V and 0 bases from J, the gap between germline ends came to 10 bases.

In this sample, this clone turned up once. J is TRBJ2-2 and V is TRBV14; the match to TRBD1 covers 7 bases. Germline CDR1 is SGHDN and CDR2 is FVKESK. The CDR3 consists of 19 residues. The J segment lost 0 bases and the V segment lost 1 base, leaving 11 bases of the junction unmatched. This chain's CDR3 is CASSQGWDSLITNTGELFF. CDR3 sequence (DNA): TGTGCCAGCAGCCAAGGATGGGACAGTCTTATTACGAACACCGGGGAGCTGTTTTTT.

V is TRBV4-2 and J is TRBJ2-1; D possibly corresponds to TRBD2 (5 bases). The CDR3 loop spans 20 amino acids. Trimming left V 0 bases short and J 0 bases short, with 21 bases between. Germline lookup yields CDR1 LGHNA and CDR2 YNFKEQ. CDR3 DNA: TGTGCCAGCAGCCAAGAACCGGGCAGGACCCTGGGGAGCTCCTACAATGAGCAGTTCTTC. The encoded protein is CASSQEPGRTLGSSYNEQFF.

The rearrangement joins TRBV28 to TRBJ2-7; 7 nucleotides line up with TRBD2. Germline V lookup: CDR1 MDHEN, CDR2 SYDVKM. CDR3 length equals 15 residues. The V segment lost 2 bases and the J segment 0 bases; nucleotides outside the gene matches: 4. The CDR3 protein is CASSLMAGVSYEQYF. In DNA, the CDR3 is TGTGCCAGCAGTTTAATGGCGGGGGTCTCCTACGAGCAGTACTTC.